This paragraph reports one T cell receptor beta chain. Antigen specificity is unknown. The germline gene is not matched at one end of the junction; a read error may be the cause. This sample is part of a study of chemoradiotherapy in HPV16-positive cancers. Turning to the study itself: Functional T-cell assays on a couple of HPV16-positive patients' cells defined candidate HPV-specific clones and common TCR motifs. Study conclusions and caveats: Functional assays defining HPV-specific T cells used only a couple of HPV16-positive patients.

The CDR3 sequence is 15 residues long. In germline, CDR1 is LNHDA, CDR2 SQIVND (reference sequence). Sequencing used immunoSEQ multiplex PCR; TCRdb keeps in-frame clones, though not all of them. The table includes about 13,000 clones, approximately 86% detected once. This sequence joins TRBV19 and TRBJ2-7; tentative D call: TRBD1 (5 bases). Sequencing used blood, obtained from a patient who underwent chemoradiotherapy. This sequence originates from a human donor with HPV-associated anogenital cancer. The CDR3 DNA reads as TGTGCCAGTAGTTTAGACAGTGTCTCCACCTACGAGCAGTACTTC. As protein: CASSLDSVSTYEQYF.